Listed below are T cell receptor beta chains from one sample, sequenced in a study of blood T cell repertoires in COVID-19. Produced via immunoSEQ multiplex PCR; TCRdb's table is partial and in-frame only. The sample contains 100,000 to 150,000 clones, about 74% of which appear only once. The specimen sequenced was peripheral blood. All receptors come from an elderly man with COVID-19, enrolled during active disease. The CDR3 runs from the conserved cysteine through the conserved F or W. The order of the fields is CDR3 DNA, CDR3 protein, V gene, D gene, clone size, J gene. D genes are given only for firm matches. Size is omitted from some rows. Given values are once, few, many or a class for expanded clones.

TGCAGCGTTGAGGATCCCACTACCTACGAGCAGTACTTC CSVEDPTTYEQYF TRBV29-1 - once TRBJ2-7
TGTGCCAGCAGCCGAAGCGAAGCTTTCTTT CASSRSEAFF TRBV7-9 - - TRBJ1-1
TGTGCCAGCAGGGCAGGGGGAATCGACGAGCAGTACTTC CASRAGGIDEQYF TRBV7-9 TRBD1 - TRBJ2-7
TGTGCCAGCTCACCACCGATATTTCGACAGGGGGCTACCGGGGAGCTGTTTTTT CASSPPIFRQGATGELFF TRBV18 TRBD1 - TRBJ2-2
TGTGCCAGCAGTTACTCTAGCGGGTCCTACAATGAGCAGTTCTTC CASSYSSGSYNEQFF TRBV6-5 TRBD2 once TRBJ2-1
TGTGCCAGCAGTTTAATTCTAGCGGAAAACAATGAGCAGTTCTTC CASSLILAENNEQFF TRBV28 TRBD2 - TRBJ2-1
TGTGCCAGTCGCGGACAAGCCTTCTCCTACGAGCAGTACTTC CASRGQAFSYEQYF TRBV2 - - TRBJ2-7
TGCAGCGTTGAAGGACTAGCGGCAATCAGCTCCTACAATGAGCAGTTCTTC CSVEGLAAISSYNEQFF TRBV29-1 TRBD2 - TRBJ2-1
TGTGCCAGCAGCTTAAAGGCGGGGCTCACAGATACGCAGTATTTT CASSLKAGLTDTQYF TRBV7-3 - few TRBJ2-3
TGCGCCAGCAGCTTGGGCCCCGGGGGAGAGCAGTACTTC CASSLGPGGEQYF TRBV5-1 - - TRBJ2-7
TGTGCCAGTAGTAATACAGGGGTAGATACGCAGTATTTT CASSNTGVDTQYF TRBV19 TRBD1 once TRBJ2-3
TGTGCCAGCAGCTTTGGCGGCAGCTCCACAGATACGCAGTATTTT CASSFGGSSTDTQYF TRBV7-2 - - TRBJ2-3
TGTGCCAGCAGCCGAGGTTCTTCGGGGACTGAAGCTTTCTTT CASSRGSSGTEAFF TRBV7-3 - - TRBJ1-1
TGTGCCAGCAGTGAGCAACAGGGGTTAAACCGCCCCTATGGCTACACCTTC CASSEQQGLNRPYGYTF TRBV6-4 TRBD1 - TRBJ1-2
TGTGCCAGCTCACCCGGACAGTCCTCCTACAATGAGCAGTTCTTC CASSPGQSSYNEQFF TRBV18 - - TRBJ2-1
TGTGCCAGCAGTCAGGACAGGGTTGGTGGCTACACCTTC CASSQDRVGGYTF TRBV27 TRBD1 - TRBJ1-2
TGTGCCAGCAGCCAAGCGGCGGGATCTAGCACAGATACGCAGTATTTT CASSQAAGSSTDTQYF TRBV3-1/TRBV3-2 - - TRBJ2-3
TGTGCCAGCAGCTTAAGGACAGGGGGTATCAGGCTAGGCTACACCTTC CASSLRTGGIRLGYTF TRBV5-4 TRBD1 - TRBJ1-2
TGTGCCAGCAGCGTAGATTTGGGGGCGCGGGAAAAACTGTTTTTT CASSVDLGAREKLFF TRBV9 - - TRBJ1-4
TGTGCCAGTAGTAAATCGCAGTGGCAGGCGATCTCTGGGGCCAACGTCCTGACTTTC CASSKSQWQAISGANVLTF TRBV19 - - TRBJ2-6
TGTGCCAGCAGCTGGGATTCAGGGGGCGTCGCCGCTTTCTTT CASSWDSGGVAAFF TRBV7-2 TRBD1 - TRBJ1-1
TGCAGCGTTGTTCGGGACAACCAAGCTAACTATGGCTACACCTTC CSVVRDNQANYGYTF TRBV29-1 - - TRBJ1-2
TGTGCCAGCAGCCAAGGAGTAGGGACGGGAGGAGAGACCCAGTACTTC CASSQGVGTGGETQYF TRBV3-1/TRBV3-2 TRBD2 - TRBJ2-5
TGTGCCAGCAGCCAAGATTGGACTAGCGGGCTCTCCTACAATGAGCAGTTCTTC CASSQDWTSGLSYNEQFF TRBV14 TRBD2 - TRBJ2-1
TGTGCCAGCAGTGCCCAGGGGTACCAAGAGACCCAGTACTTC CASSAQGYQETQYF TRBV2 - - TRBJ2-5
TGTGCCACCAGCCTCCCCTTCTACGAGCAGTACTTC CATSLPFYEQYF TRBV24-1 - - TRBJ2-7
TGCGCCAGCAGCTTAGGAGGGAATAATTCACCCCTCCACTTT CASSLGGNNSPLHF TRBV5-1 - few TRBJ1-6
TGTGCCATTCAGTTGATTTTTGATGGCAATTCACCCCTCCACTTT CAIQLIFDGNSPLHF TRBV28 - - TRBJ1-6
TGTGCCAGCAGCATCGGACTTCATGAGCAGTTCTTC CASSIGLHEQFF TRBV21-1 - once TRBJ2-1
TGTGCCACCAGCAGCTTCGGGACTAGCGGAAACAATGAGCAGTTCTTC CATSSFGTSGNNEQFF TRBV15 TRBD2 - TRBJ2-1
TGTGCCAGCTCACCACCTGGCCACTATAGCAATCAGCCCCAGCATTTT CASSPPGHYSNQPQHF TRBV18 - - TRBJ1-5
TGTGCCACCAGTGATTTAGAGGCCCCCTACAATGAGCAGTTCTTC CATSDLEAPYNEQFF TRBV24-1 - - TRBJ2-1
TGTGCCAGTAGTAGGGACATGAAGTATCAGCCCCAGCATTTT CASSRDMKYQPQHF TRBV19 - - TRBJ1-5
TGTGCCAGCAGTGAATCACCAGGGGTTTACAATGAGCAGTTCTTC CASSESPGVYNEQFF TRBV25-1 - - TRBJ2-1
TGTGCCAGCAGCGCCCCCGGACTAGCGGGACCCAATGAGCAGTTCTTC CASSAPGLAGPNEQFF TRBV3-1/TRBV3-2 TRBD2 - TRBJ2-1
TGTGCCAGCAGTGACCAAGGGACAGGGGGGCAGCCCCAGCATTTT CASSDQGTGGQPQHF TRBV6-1 TRBD1 - TRBJ1-5
TGTGCCAGCAGTGAATTTGGCTCTTTTAGCGGGAGGGGGTCCTACACAGATACGCAGTATTTT CASSEFGSFSGRGSYTDTQYF TRBV2 TRBD2 - TRBJ2-3
TGCGCCAGCAGCTCCTTGGCTGGACAGGGGGTCAATGAGCAGTTCTTC CASSSLAGQGVNEQFF TRBV5-1 TRBD1 - TRBJ2-1
TGTGCCAGCAGTGAATGGGACAGGGACAATCAGCCCCAGCATTTT CASSEWDRDNQPQHF TRBV2 TRBD1 - TRBJ1-5
TGTGCAACGTGTGATCTAACCTACGAGCAGTACTTC CATCDLTYEQYF TRBV28 - - TRBJ2-7
TGCGCCAGCAGTGAGGGCCCGGGTAGAGAAAAACTGTTTTTT CASSEGPGREKLFF TRBV10-1 - - TRBJ1-4
TGTGCCACCAGTGACTCCCAGGGTAGCAATCAGCCCCAGCATTTT CATSDSQGSNQPQHF TRBV24-1 - - TRBJ1-5
TGTGCCAGCAGTCCCGACAGTGATTCACCCCTCCACTTT CASSPDSDSPLHF TRBV7-9 - - TRBJ1-6
TGTGCCAGCAGTCCCTCGACAGGGAAGGGTTGGCAGCCCCAGCATTTT CASSPSTGKGWQPQHF TRBV27 TRBD1 - TRBJ1-5
TGTGCCAGCAGCCCCAGGGCACAGGCATCTGGAAACACCATATATTTT CASSPRAQASGNTIYF TRBV7-2 - - TRBJ1-3
TGTGCCAGCAGCCCAGCGACTGGTGGGTCGGCTGAAGCTTTCTTT CASSPATGGSAEAFF TRBV11-3 - - TRBJ1-1
TGTGCCAGCAGTGTTAATCAAGGAGGGCCGGGGGAGACCCAGTACTTC CASSVNQGGPGETQYF TRBV25-1 - few TRBJ2-5
TGTGCCAGTAGAGCGGCAGGTACTGGAAACACCATATATTTT CASRAAGTGNTIYF TRBV19 - - TRBJ1-3
TGTGCCAGCAGCGGTGATGCAACTAATGAAAAACTGTTTTTT CASSGDATNEKLFF TRBV2 - - TRBJ1-4
TGTGCCAGCAGCGCTCAGGGTACGGAGACCCAGTACTTC CASSAQGTETQYF TRBV11-3 - - TRBJ2-5